The 17 T cell receptor beta chains listed next were all sequenced from one sample in a study of OX40 agonist ivuxolimab in advanced cancers. TCRdb keeps only in-frame clones here, not all; method: immunoSEQ multiplex PCR. This table holds some 70,000 clones, roughly 90% found once. The starting material was CD4+ or CD8+ T cells sorted from blood, obtained in a trial of the OX40 agonist ivuxolimab. Receptors were obtained from an adult with an advanced solid tumor such as melanoma, head and neck, liver or kidney cancer.

The V and J genes are TRBV4-1 and TRBJ2-7; D unclear. This CDR3 comprises 15 residues. The V and J ends lost 2 bases and 1 base respectively, with 12 bases between them. Germline V lookup: CDR1 MGHRA, CDR2 YSYEKL. The CDR3 bases are TGCGCCAGCAGCCAATCCGGTGGATGGTCCTACGAGCAGTACTTC. Its protein is CASSQSGGWSYEQYF.

This chain links TRBV7-3 with TRBJ2-7; D uncertain. The CDR3 sequence is 13 residues long. V lost 5 bases and J lost 3, with 11 bases in between. CDR1 and CDR2 (germline): SGHTA, FQGTGA. The DNA of the CDR3 is TGTGCCAGCAGCGCAAGATCGGGCTACGAGCAGTACTTC. This translates into CASSARSGYEQYF.

This clone has only one observation. The J gene is TRBJ1-5, the V gene TRBV19; D gene uncertain. Trimming cost V 1 base and J 2 bases, with 15 bases left between them. In germline, CDR1 is LNHDA, CDR2 SQIVND (reference sequence). The CDR3 covers 17 residues. CDR3 sequence: CASSIGGNLVGNQPQHF. The CDR3 bases are TGTGCCAGTAGTATAGGTGGCAATCTTGTGGGCAATCAGCCCCAGCATTTT.

This clone is a singleton in its sample. This rearrangement joins TRBV6-1 to TRBJ1-1; D not resolved. Trimming removed 6 bases at V and 8 bases at J, with 13 bases between. Germline CDR1 MNHNS, CDR2 SASEGT. The CDR3 has 12 residues. In DNA form, the CDR3 reads TGTGCCAGCAGGGACGGAGTTCTCGAAGCTTTCTTT. Amino acid sequence: CASRDGVLEAFF.

The chain uses TRBV6-5 and TRBJ2-3; no clear D. The CDR3 extends over 14 amino acids. V lost 0 bases and J lost 3, with 7 bases in between. Germline V gene data show CDR1 as MNHEY and CDR2 as SVGAGI. The CDR3 DNA reads as TGTGCCAGCAGTTACTCCCGTTCAACAGATACGCAGTATTTT. It is translated as CASSYSRSTDTQYF.

The chain carries TRBV27 and TRBJ2-7, with D possibly being TRBD1 (7 bases). The germline gives CDR1 MNHEY, CDR2 SMNVEV (reference sequence). CDR3 size: 14 residues. Trimming took off 6 bases at V and 7 bases at J, with 19 bases between the two ends. The DNA for the CDR3 is TGTGCCAGCAGGAACAGGGGCCGAGGGGGGGAGCAGTACTTC. Its protein product is CASRNRGRGGEQYF.

The chain links TRBV7-9 to TRBJ2-3; 10 bases align to TRBD1. The germline gives CDR1 SEHNR, CDR2 FQNEAQ (reference sequence). The trim removed 5 bases at V and 3 bases at J, leaving 11 bases unmatched. The CDR3 covers 17 residues. The DNA of the CDR3 is TGTGCCAGCAGCCCTACACGGGGACAGGGGAAAACAGATACGCAGTATTTT. Residues: CASSPTRGQGKTDTQYF.

V is TRBV28 and J is TRBJ2-1, with a weak D call TRBD1 (5 bases). The V gene lost 6 bases and the J gene lost 5 bases, with 17 bases spanning the gap. The CDR3 length is 15 residues. CDR1 is MDHEN and CDR2 is SYDVKM in the germline V gene. The CDR3 DNA reads TGTGCCAGCAGACTCACACACGACAGACACAATGAGCAGTTCTTC. The encoded protein is CASRLTHDRHNEQFF.

The rearrangement uses TRBV5-5 and TRBJ2-1; D is unclear. The CDR3 has 15 residues. Germline lookup yields CDR1 SGHKS and CDR2 YYEKEE (reference sequence). Trimming left V 3 bases short and J 0 bases short, with 10 bases between. CDR3 sequence (DNA): TGTGCCAGCAGCTGGGGAATGACCTCCTACAATGAGCAGTTCTTC. It specifies CASSWGMTSYNEQFF.

This clone was seen only once. The J gene is TRBJ2-7, the V gene TRBV29-1; D not resolved. This CDR3 region has 10 residues. Germline loops: CDR1 SQVTM, CDR2 ANQGSEA. Trimming shortened V by 5 bases and J by 6 bases, and 8 bases separated the two germline ends. DNA of the CDR3: TGCAGCGTTTCCGACGTCGAGCAGTACTTC. This codes for CSVSDVEQYF.

The CDR3 here is CASSIDASSYNEQFF. In nucleotides, the CDR3 is TGTGCCAGTAGTATTGACGCCAGCTCCTACAATGAGCAGTTCTTC. This sequence joins TRBV19 and TRBJ2-1, with no clear D. Germline CDR1 and CDR2: LNHDA and SQIVND (reference sequence). V was clipped by 3 bases and J by 0 bases, with 9 bases between them. CDR3 length: 15 residues.

The chain recombines TRBV5-5 with TRBJ2-7; D is unresolved. V lost 1 base, J lost 6 bases, and 8 bases lay in between. CDR3 length equals 12 residues. Germline loops: CDR1 SGHKS, CDR2 YYEKEE (reference sequence). This chain's CDR3 is CASSLRVGEQYF. In DNA, the CDR3 is TGTGCCAGCAGCTTGAGGGTGGGCGAGCAGTACTTC. The whole variable domain, remainder taken from reference TRBV5-5 and TRBJ2-7, is DAGVTQSPTHLIKTRGQQVTLRCSPISGHKSVSWYQQVLGQGPQFIFQYYEKEERGRGNFPDRFSARQFPNYSSELNVNALLLGDSALYLCASSLRVGEQYFGPGTRLTVT.

V usage is TRBV28 and J usage is TRBJ1-4; D not resolved. The CDR3 consists of 15 residues. Trimming shortened V by 4 bases and J by 1 base, and 10 bases separated the two germline ends. The germline V gene encodes CDR1 MDHEN and CDR2 SYDVKM. CDR3 residues: CASSSPRGTNEKLFF. The CDR3 nucleotides are TGTGCCAGCAGTTCCCCGCGGGGAACTAATGAAAAACTGTTTTTT.

The genes are TRBV7-3 and TRBJ2-1; 7 nucleotides agree with TRBD1. The CDR3 spans 14 residues. Germline CDR1 SGHTA, CDR2 FQGTGA. After removal of 5 bases from V and 4 bases from J, the junction contained 5 bases not matched to a gene. The CDR3 DNA sequence: TGTGCCAGCAGCGCAACAGGGGAATACAATGAGCAGTTCTTC. This encodes CASSATGEYNEQFF.

In this sample, this clone turned up a few times. V gene TRBV5-4 combines with J gene TRBJ1-1; D is undetermined. Germline V gives CDR1 SGHNT, CDR2 YYREEE (reference sequence). Trimming removed 4 bases at V and 1 base at J, with 14 bases between. The CDR3 consists of 15 residues. Here the CDR3 DNA reads TGTGCCAGCAGCCCGTACTTCCTGCGGAACACTGAAGCTTTCTTT. This gives the protein CASSPYFLRNTEAFF.

The V gene is TRBV5-4, the J gene TRBJ2-1; D is unresolved. Trimming shortened V by 0 bases and J by 3 bases, and 10 bases separated the two germline ends. This CDR3 has 15 residues. From germline, CDR1 is SGHNT and CDR2 YYREEE (reference sequence). The CDR3 DNA is TGTGCCAGCAGCTTGGCGGTGGACCTCTACAATGAGCAGTTCTTC. Its protein product is CASSLAVDLYNEQFF.

The chain combines TRBV6-5 with TRBJ2-7; 7 nucleotides match TRBD1. The CDR3 extends over 16 amino acids. Trimming took 0 bases from V and 0 from J; bases not matched to a gene: 5. In germline, CDR1 is MNHEY, CDR2 SVGAGI. CDR3 in DNA: TGTGCCAGCAGTTACTCGACCAGGGGGTCCTCCTACGAGCAGTACTTC. This gives the protein CASSYSTRGSSYEQYF.